This record concerns one TCR beta chain sequence. Antigen unknown. This entry is derived from a study of early stage breast cancer tumors. The study, taken as a whole, reports: Tumors had about 2.6-fold higher T cell density than normal breast.

The method was immunoSEQ multiplex PCR; TCRdb's version includes in-frame clones alone and lacks a portion of them. The sample has just over 70,000 clones, around 80% seen once; the top ten hold roughly 3%. The specimen sequenced was blood. This sequence originates from a person between 60 and 69 years old with breast cancer.

The CDR3 DNA follows: TGTGCCAGCAGTAGGGGACACCGCCCCTACGAGCAGTACTTC. Translating gives CASSRGHRPYEQYF. The rearrangement joins TRBV27 to TRBJ2-7; weak D call: TRBD1 (6 bases). CDR1 and CDR2 (germline): MNHEY, SMNVEV (reference sequence). This CDR3 spans 14 amino acids. V was pared by 5 bases and J by 2 bases, with 13 bases between.